These 27 T cell receptor beta chains were all obtained from the same sample, sequenced in a study of CD8 T cells in ankylosing spondylitis. TCRdb fed the 5' RACE reads into MiXCR, producing one record per CDR3 protein. The sample contains just over 350,000 distinct CDR3 sequences, roughly 20% of which appear only once. Sequencing was done on a sample of blood, either unsorted or a sorted T cell fraction (not recorded which). All receptors derive from a male donor with ankylosing spondylitis or in good health (not recorded which).

The sample holds a few counts of this clonotype. This chain connects TRBV20-1 to TRBJ1-1; D is possibly TRBD1 (5 bases). Trimming left V 2 bases short and J 3 bases short, with 16 bases between. CDR1 DFQATT and CDR2 SNEGSKA come from the germline V gene (reference sequence). This CDR3 comprises 15 residues. This chain's CDR3 is CSARHAAGGDTEAFF. CDR3 coding DNA: TGCAGTGCTAGACACGCCGCGGGGGGGGACACTGAAGCTTTCTTT.

V usage is TRBV5-5 and J usage is TRBJ2-1; D gene uncertain. CDR3 size: 15 residues. Trimming shortened V by 4 bases and J by 6 bases, and 17 bases separated the two germline ends. CDR1 is SGHKS and CDR2 is YYEKEE in the germline V gene (reference sequence). The CDR3 loop is CASSPQVTSSNEQFF. The CDR3 nucleotides read TGTGCCAGCAGCCCACAAGTTACATCTAGCAATGAGCAGTTCTTC.

This clonotype was seen more than once but under ten times. V is TRBV27 and J is TRBJ2-3, with D possibly matching TRBD1 (6 bases). This CDR3 is 14 amino acids long. V lost 5 bases and J 3 bases, leaving 12 bases between the germline ends. Germline-derived CDR1 and CDR2 are MNHEY and SMNVEV (reference sequence). For the CDR3, the DNA is TGTGCCAGCAGTCCGAACCAGGGGACAGATACGCAGTATTTT. Protein product: CASSPNQGTDTQYF.

There are a few counts of this clonotype. The V gene is TRBV12-3 or TRBV12-4, the J gene TRBJ2-7; maybe TRBD1 (6 bases). This CDR3 region has 14 residues. Trimming removed 6 bases from V and 2 bases from J, with 14 bases in between. This CDR3 reads CASSRWQGPYEQYF. CDR3 in DNA: TGTGCCAGCAGCAGATGGCAGGGGCCCTACGAGCAGTACTTC.

This chain uses TRBV24-1 with TRBJ2-1; TRBD1 agrees at 9 bases. This CDR3 contains 16 residues. V lost 3 bases, J lost 5 bases, and 7 bases stayed unmatched. Per germline, CDR1 KGHDR and CDR2 SFDVKD. The chain's CDR3 is CATSDPGQGSHNEQFF. As DNA, the CDR3 is TGTGCCACCAGTGATCCCGGACAGGGGTCCCACAATGAGCAGTTCTTC.

This clonotype was detected a few times. The chain has TRBV12-3 or TRBV12-4 and TRBJ2-7; D not resolved. Trimming pared 7 bases from V and 7 bases from J, leaving 17 bases between. CDR3 size: 13 residues. The CDR3 DNA sequence: TGTGCCAGCACCTGGGGAAGTCTAACGGAGCAGTACTTC. This encodes CASTWGSLTEQYF.

The genes are TRBV12-5 and TRBJ2-2; 7 positions match TRBD2. The CDR3 is made up of 15 amino acids. The ends lost 5 bases at V and 1 base at J; junction bases unmatched: 4. Germline CDR1 and CDR2: LGHNT and FRNRAP. The chain's CDR3 is CASGRGLQNTGELFF. For the CDR3, the DNA is TGTGCTAGTGGTCGGGGACTACAGAACACCGGGGAGCTGTTTTTT.

V usage is TRBV10-3 and J usage is TRBJ2-5; a weak D match, TRBD2 (6 bases). CDR1 and CDR2 (germline): ENHRY, SYGVKD. V was cut by 4 bases and J by 5 bases, with 17 bases left in between. The CDR3 length is 15 residues. DNA for the CDR3: TGTGCCATCAGTGGGGTTCGGGCTAGCGAGGAGACCCAGTACTTC. This sequence encodes CAISGVRASEETQYF.

This clonotype occurred a few times. The CDR3 DNA reads as TGTGCCAGCAGCTCCCCGGGACAGGGGGTGGCTGAAGCTTTCTTT. Translating gives CASSSPGQGVAEAFF. The chain links TRBV7-6 to TRBJ1-1, with 11 bases that match TRBD1. Germline CDR1 reads SGHVS; CDR2 reads FNYEAQ. The CDR3 is made up of 15 amino acids. V was clipped by 4 bases and J by 6 bases; unmatched bases: 7. The variable domain in full, with the rest retrieved from reference TRBV7-6 and TRBJ1-1, is GAGVSQSPRYKVTKRGQDVALRCDPISGHVSLYWYRQALGQGPEFLTYFNYEAQQDKSGLPNDRFSAERPEGSISTLTIQRTEQRDSAMYRCASSSPGQGVAEAFFGQGTRLTVV.

This clonotype occurred a few times. The chain has TRBV20-1 and TRBJ1-4; D unresolved. The CDR3 is 14 amino acids. The germline V and J ends were trimmed by 5 bases and 2 bases, with 12 bases remaining between them. The germline V gene has CDR1 DFQATT and CDR2 SNEGSKA (reference sequence). The CDR3 is CSAPDRETNEKLFF. DNA for the CDR3: TGCAGTGCTCCCGACCGAGAGACTAATGAAAAACTGTTTTTT.

The chain joins TRBV20-1 to TRBJ2-7, with D possibly being TRBD1 (5 bases). V lost 1 base and J lost 2, with 15 bases in between. CDR1 DFQATT and CDR2 SNEGSKA come from the germline V gene (reference sequence). This CDR3 is built from 15 residues. CDR3 protein: CSARVSDSLPYEQYF. DNA for the CDR3: TGCAGTGCTAGAGTCTCCGACAGCCTCCCCTACGAGCAGTACTTC.

This chain uses TRBV24-1 with TRBJ2-1, with D tentatively TRBD2 (6 bases). From germline, CDR1 is KGHDR and CDR2 SFDVKD. V lost 4 bases and J lost 3, with 12 bases in between. This CDR3 spans 15 amino acids. The CDR3 DNA reads as TGTGCCACCAGTGAGGGCGGGGCCTACTACAATGAGCAGTTCTTC. As protein: CATSEGGAYYNEQFF.

The V call is TRBV6-2 or TRBV6-3, the J call TRBJ2-7; D is possibly TRBD1 or TRBD2 (5 bases each). Germline-derived CDR1 and CDR2 are MNHEY and SVGEGT. Trimming shortened V by 6 bases and J by 2 bases, and 11 bases separated the two germline ends. The CDR3 runs to 13 residues. In nucleotides, the CDR3 is TGTGCCAGCAGGATGGGACGGACCTACGAGCAGTACTTC. This encodes CASRMGRTYEQYF.

The rearrangement uses TRBV20-1 and TRBJ1-1, with D possibly matching TRBD1 (6 bases). The CDR3 spans 15 residues. Germline values: CDR1 DFQATT, CDR2 SNEGSKA (reference sequence). Between the trimmed V and J ends, which lost 0 bases and 2 bases, there was a span of 13 bases. The CDR3 DNA follows: TGCAGTGCTAGAGATCTTGTAGGGGGAAACACTGAAGCTTTCTTT. Protein sequence: CSARDLVGGNTEAFF.

This clonotype was counted a few times. The chain employs TRBV7-3 and TRBJ2-1, with 11 nucleotides matching TRBD2. This CDR3 has 15 residues. The V gene end was trimmed by 5 bases and the J gene end by 6 bases; junction bases not matched to a gene: 6. Germline V gene lookup returns CDR1 SGHTA and CDR2 FQGTGA. The CDR3 spells CASSLLAGGLNEQFF. The CDR3 DNA follows: TGTGCCAGCAGCCTGCTAGCGGGGGGCCTCAATGAGCAGTTCTTC. Complete variable domain (other parts from reference TRBV7-3 and TRBJ2-1): GAGVSQTPSNKVTEKGKYVELRCDPISGHTALYWYRQSLGQGPEFLIYFQGTGAADDSGLPNDRFFAVRPEGSVSTLKIQRTERGDSAVYLCASSLLAGGLNEQFFGPGTRLTVL.

V usage is TRBV30 and J usage is TRBJ2-7, with D hard to call. From germline, CDR1 is GTSNPN and CDR2 SVGIG (reference sequence). CDR3 length: 11 residues. Trimming removed 1 base at V and 6 bases at J, with 7 bases between. In DNA, the CDR3 is TGTGCCTGGAGTGATGGGGTCGAGCAGTACTTC. This translates into CAWSDGVEQYF.

CDR3: CASSSLGELFF. Written as DNA, the CDR3 is TGTGCCAGCAGTTCCCTCGGGGAGCTGTTTTTT. The V call is TRBV12-3 or TRBV12-4, the J call TRBJ2-2; the D is unclear. Trimming cost V 4 bases and J 7 bases, with 4 bases left between them. The CDR3 length is 11 residues.

V gene TRBV27 combines with J gene TRBJ2-2; D is ambiguous. Germline V CDR1 and CDR2: MNHEY, SMNVEV (reference sequence). This CDR3 is built from 13 residues. Trimming stripped 0 bases from V and 3 bases from J, with 2 bases between. The CDR3 loop reads CASSLSDTGELFF. The CDR3 DNA reads as TGTGCCAGCAGTTTATCGGACACCGGGGAGCTGTTTTTT.

The chain employs TRBV5-1 and TRBJ2-3; D tentatively fits TRBD1 or TRBD2 (6 bases each). This CDR3 has 17 amino acids. In germline, CDR1 is SGHRS, CDR2 YFSETQ. The V and J ends lost 3 bases and 2 bases respectively, with 19 bases between them. CDR3 amino acids: CASSSQPGAAITDTQYF. CDR3 DNA sequence: TGCGCCAGCAGCTCCCAGCCGGGGGCCGCAATCACAGATACGCAGTATTTT.

The genes are TRBV11-2 and TRBJ2-1; D might be TRBD2 (5 bases). CDR1 is SGHAT and CDR2 is FQNNGV in the germline V gene. The CDR3 spans 14 residues. V lost 0 bases, J lost 7 bases, and 10 bases lay in between. CDR3 coding DNA: TGTGCCAGCAGCTTAGAGCCCAGGAGGAATGAGCAGTTCTTC. Its protein is CASSLEPRRNEQFF.

The rearrangement joins TRBV9 to TRBJ2-3; D is perhaps TRBD1 (5 bases). Germline V lookup: CDR1 SGDLS, CDR2 YYNGEE. This CDR3 has 13 residues. Trimming removed 7 bases at V and 2 bases at J, with 11 bases between. CDR3: CASSGQDTDTQYF. The CDR3 bases are TGTGCCAGCTCCGGACAAGACACAGATACGCAGTATTTT.

The V gene is TRBV12-3 or TRBV12-4, the J gene TRBJ2-2, with 7 positions matching TRBD1. Trimming took 5 bases from V and 1 from J; bases not matched to a gene: 7. There are 16 residues in the CDR3. This chain's CDR3 is CASSKRTGKNTGELFF. For the CDR3, the DNA is TGTGCCAGCAGTAAACGGACAGGCAAGAACACCGGGGAGCTGTTTTTT.

The V call is TRBV12-3 or TRBV12-4, the J call TRBJ1-4; D unresolved. V lost 5 bases and J lost 8, with 12 bases in between. The CDR3 consists of 13 residues. Here the CDR3 reads CASSEQDREKLFF. The CDR3, as DNA: TGTGCCAGCAGTGAACAAGATCGGGAAAAACTGTTTTTT.

V is TRBV11-2 and J is TRBJ2-3; D is uncertain. Germline CDR1 SGHAT, CDR2 FQNNGV. V lost 5 bases, J lost 4 bases, and 7 bases lay in between. This CDR3 region has 12 residues. CDR3 nucleotide sequence: TGTGCCAGCAGCGGCCTATCAGATACGCAGTATTTT. Its translation is CASSGLSDTQYF.

V gene TRBV11-2 combines with J gene TRBJ2-5; maybe TRBD1 (6 bases). Germline V lookup: CDR1 SGHAT, CDR2 FQNNGV. The V end lost 5 bases, the J end lost 2 bases, and 9 bases lay between the germline ends. This CDR3 is 13 amino acids long. The CDR3 DNA is TGTGCCAGCAGCCGAGGGACACAAGAGACCCAGTACTTC. Translating it yields CASSRGTQETQYF.

This clonotype was detected only a few times. The chain recombines TRBV7-7 with TRBJ2-3; a possible D gene is TRBD2 (6 bases). Germline V CDR1 and CDR2: SSHAT, FNYEAQ (reference sequence). The CDR3 length is 15 residues. The V end lost 5 bases, the J end lost 6 bases, and 18 bases lay between the germline ends. The CDR3 loop reads CASSANGLPPDTQYF. Here the CDR3 DNA reads TGTGCCAGCAGCGCGAACGGACTACCCCCGGATACGCAGTATTTT.

A few counts support this clonotype. The V and J genes are TRBV27 and TRBJ2-2, with D maybe TRBD2 (5 bases). The germline V and J ends were trimmed by 6 bases and 6 bases, with 8 bases remaining between them. Germline V gives CDR1 MNHEY, CDR2 SMNVEV (reference sequence). The CDR3 has 12 residues. CDR3 residues: CASRRRAGELFF. In DNA form, the CDR3 reads TGTGCCAGCAGAAGGCGGGCCGGGGAGCTGTTTTTT.